This T cell receptor (beta chain) was captured by sequencing in a study of regulatory T cells in long-lasting Graves disease. Study conclusions and caveats: Newly diagnosed disease favored TRBV20-1 and TRBJ2-1 over persistent disease.

A note on this clonotype: The antigen is unknown. A read error is likely here: a far larger clone is one base away.

This CDR3 has 16 residues. Trimming shortened V by 0 bases and J by 6 bases, and 16 bases separated the two germline ends. Germline V gives CDR1 MNHEY, CDR2 SVGAGI. Building the TCR beta libraries relied on iRepertoire HTBI primers, and CDR3 regions underwent Arm-PCR. TCRdb ran MiXCR on the multiplex PCR reads and lists one entry per CDR3 protein. The sample carries around 400,000 distinct CDR3 sequences, about an eighth recorded once. Time point reported: newly diagnosed GD, antithyroid drugs for less than 3 months. The TCR library was made from RNA extracted from PBMCs. This sample also appeared in a second study, on T cells in Graves' hyperthyroidism and ophthalmopathy. In that study: Exclusion followed for patients with uncontrolled infection, other autoimmune disease, pregnancy or lactation. HTBI primers drove first-round RT-PCR of the TCR CDR3.

Material: peripheral blood mononuclear cells (PBMCs), obtained at new diagnosis, from a patient treated with antithyroid drugs. The chain carries TRBV6-5 and TRBJ2-3, with D possibly matching TRBD1 (6 bases). The sequence came from a woman under 30 with Graves disease. The CDR3 loop reads CASSYSILSRGDTQYF. The CDR3 nucleotides are TGTGCCAGCAGTTACTCGATTCTGAGCAGGGGTGATACGCAGTATTTT.